The clone carrying this T cell receptor beta chain was counted between two and nine times. Each molecule of TCR cDNA was tagged with one unique molecular identifier. MiXCR, run by TCRdb on the 5' RACE reads, gives a single entry per CDR3 protein. The sample consists of 75,000 to 85,000 distinct CDR3 sequences, 15% to 25% of them appearing once. This CDR3 has 18 amino acids. V was pared by 0 bases and J by 3 bases, with 10 bases of the junction left unmatched. Germline V gene data show CDR1 as LGHNA and CDR2 as YSLEER. The sample comes from a study of spatial heterogeneity in lung cancer. Overall study context: Sequences of the beta chain were consistently detected in greater numbers than alpha-chain sequences.

Time point here: sample taken at primary tumor resection. Unsorted whole RNA samples from tumor, nontumor lung or frozen PBMC were sequenced. The chain couples TRBV4-3 to TRBJ2-7; 11 nucleotides agree with TRBD2. The sequences come from PBMCs, collected at surgery. The clonotype was recovered from a male donor with early-stage non-small cell lung cancer. The CDR3 DNA sequence: TGCGCCAGCAGCCAAGATGTCCAGCTAGCGGGGGGCCTCTACGAGCAGTACTTC. As protein: CASSQDVQLAGGLYEQYF.